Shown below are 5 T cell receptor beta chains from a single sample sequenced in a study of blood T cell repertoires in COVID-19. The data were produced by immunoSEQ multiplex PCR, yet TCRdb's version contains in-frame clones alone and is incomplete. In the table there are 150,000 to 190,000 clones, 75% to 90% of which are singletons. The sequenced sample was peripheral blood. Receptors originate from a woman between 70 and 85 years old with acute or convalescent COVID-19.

The CDR3 coding sequence is TGTGCCAGTAGTATAATTGGAACAGCCTATGGCTACACCTTC. Translation gives CASSIIGTAYGYTF. The rearrangement links TRBV19 to TRBJ1-2; no reliable D call. Deletions cut 2 bases from V and 4 bases from J, with 11 bases between. The CDR3 runs 14 residues. Germline CDR1 LNHDA, CDR2 SQIVND (reference sequence).

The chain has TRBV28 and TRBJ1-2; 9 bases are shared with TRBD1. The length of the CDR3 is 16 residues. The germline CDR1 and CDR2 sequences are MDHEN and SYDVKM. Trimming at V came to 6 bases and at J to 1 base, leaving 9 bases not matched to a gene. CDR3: CASSQPRQGVNYGYTF. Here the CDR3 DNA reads TGTGCCAGCAGCCAACCCCGACAGGGGGTTAACTATGGCTACACCTTC.

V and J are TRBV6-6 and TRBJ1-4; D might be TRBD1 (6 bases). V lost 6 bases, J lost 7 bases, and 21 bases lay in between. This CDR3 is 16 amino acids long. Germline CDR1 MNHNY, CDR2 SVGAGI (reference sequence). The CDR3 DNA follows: TGTGCCAGCAGCGAGGAAACAGGGTTACCACCTGAAAAACTGTTTTTT. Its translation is CASSEETGLPPEKLFF.

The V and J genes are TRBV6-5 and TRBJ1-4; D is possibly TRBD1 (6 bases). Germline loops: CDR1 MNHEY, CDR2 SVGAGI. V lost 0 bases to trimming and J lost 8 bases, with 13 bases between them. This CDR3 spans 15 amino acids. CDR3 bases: TGTGCCAGCAGTTACTCGGGGGGGCAGCGGGAAAAACTGTTTTTT. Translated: CASSYSGGQREKLFF.

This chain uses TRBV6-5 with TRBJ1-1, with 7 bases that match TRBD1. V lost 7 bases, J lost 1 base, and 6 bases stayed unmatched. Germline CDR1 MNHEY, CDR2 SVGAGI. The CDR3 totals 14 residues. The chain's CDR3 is CASIQTGRNTEAFF. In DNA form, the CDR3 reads TGTGCCAGCATCCAGACAGGGAGGAACACTGAAGCTTTCTTT.